Each of the 5 T cell receptor beta chains below was sequenced from the same sample in a study of monozygotic twins with inflammatory bowel disease. Reprocessing the 5' RACE reads, TCRdb reports a single entry for every CDR3 protein and omits DNA. This sample carries roughly 170,000 distinct CDR3 sequences, with approximately 7.4% going to the ten biggest clones. Sequencing was done on a sample of blood. These receptors were taken from a human donor with ulcerative colitis or Crohn's disease, or a healthy co-twin of an affected twin (not recorded which).

This chain joins TRBV20-1 and TRBJ2-3; TCRdb reports TRBD1, a call that lacks DNA to check it against. CDR3 length: 16 residues. Germline V gene lookup returns CDR1 DFQATT and CDR2 SNEGSKA (reference sequence). The CDR3 sequence is CSARVPTGGGTDTQYF.

V is TRBV9 and J is TRBJ1-1; the TRBD1 assignment by TCRdb is unverifiable without DNA. The germline V gene encodes CDR1 SGDLS and CDR2 YYNGEE. The CDR3 sequence is 16 residues long. The CDR3 region is CASSPLVTGPNTEAFF.

The rearrangement uses TRBV7-9 and TRBJ1-6. Germline CDR1 and CDR2: SEHNR and FQNEAQ (reference sequence). The CDR3 sequence is 12 residues long. The chain's CDR3 is CASSLENSPLHF. The whole variable domain, remainder taken from reference TRBV7-9 and TRBJ1-6, is DTGVSQNPRHKITKRGQNVTFRCDPISEHNRLYWYRQTLGQGPEFLTYFQNEAQLEKSRLLSDRFSAERPKGSFSTLEIQRTEQGDSAMYLCASSLENSPLHFGNGTRLTVT.

CDR3 loop: CATSPRQSYGYTF. The V call is TRBV12-3 or TRBV12-4, the J call TRBJ1-2; the D call from TCRdb, TRBD1, cannot be confirmed without DNA. CDR3 length equals 13 residues.

The chain uses TRBV4-2 and TRBJ1-1. The CDR3 sequence is 12 residues long. Germline V gene data show CDR1 as LGHNA and CDR2 as YNFKEQ. CDR3 in amino acids: CASSPGETEAFF.